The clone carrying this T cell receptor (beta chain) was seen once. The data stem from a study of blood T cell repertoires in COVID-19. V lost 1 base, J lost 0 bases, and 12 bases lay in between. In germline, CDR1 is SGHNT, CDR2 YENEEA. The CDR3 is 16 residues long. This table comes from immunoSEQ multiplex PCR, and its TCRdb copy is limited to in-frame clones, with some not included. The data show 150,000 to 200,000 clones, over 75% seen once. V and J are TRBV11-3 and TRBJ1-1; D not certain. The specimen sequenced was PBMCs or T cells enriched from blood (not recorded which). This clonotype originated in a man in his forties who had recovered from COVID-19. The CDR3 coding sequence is TGTGCCAGCAGCTTAGGCGGCGCCTTAATGAACACTGAAGCTTTCTTT. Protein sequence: CASSLGGALMNTEAFF.